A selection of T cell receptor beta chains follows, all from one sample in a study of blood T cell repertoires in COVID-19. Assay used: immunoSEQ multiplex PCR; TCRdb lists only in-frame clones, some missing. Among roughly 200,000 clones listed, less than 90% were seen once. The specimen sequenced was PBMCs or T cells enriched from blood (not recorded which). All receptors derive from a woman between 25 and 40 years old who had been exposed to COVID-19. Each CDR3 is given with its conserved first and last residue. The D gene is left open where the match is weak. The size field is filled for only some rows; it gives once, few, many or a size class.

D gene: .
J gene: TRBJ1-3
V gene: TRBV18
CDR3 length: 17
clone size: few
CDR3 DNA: TGTGCCAGCTCACCACTAAAAGGGACATACTCTGGAAACACCATATATTTT
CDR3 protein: CASSPLKGTYSGNTIYF

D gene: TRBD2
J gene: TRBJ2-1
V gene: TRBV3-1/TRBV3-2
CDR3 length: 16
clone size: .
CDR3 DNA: TGTGCCAGCAGCCAAGTTGGGCTAGCGGGGGTGAATGAGCAGTTCTTC
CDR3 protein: CASSQVGLAGVNEQFF

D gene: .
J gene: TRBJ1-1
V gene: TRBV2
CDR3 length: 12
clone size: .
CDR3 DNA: TGTGCCAGTGAGACGCGACGGGCTGAAGCTTTCTTT
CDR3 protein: CASETRRAEAFF

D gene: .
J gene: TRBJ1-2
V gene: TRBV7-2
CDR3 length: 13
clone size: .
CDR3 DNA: TGTGCCAGCAGCTTAGCGCTAACGCGGGGCTACACCTTC
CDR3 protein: CASSLALTRGYTF

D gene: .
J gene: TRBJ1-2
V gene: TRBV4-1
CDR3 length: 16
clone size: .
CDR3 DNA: TGCGCCAGCAGCCAAGATTACACAGGCCCGACCTATGGCTACACCTTC
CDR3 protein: CASSQDYTGPTYGYTF

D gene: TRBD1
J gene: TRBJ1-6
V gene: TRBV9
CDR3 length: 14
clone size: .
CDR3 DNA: TGTGCCAGCAGCACTAGGACAGGCGGGTCACCCCTCCACTTT
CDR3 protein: CASSTRTGGSPLHF

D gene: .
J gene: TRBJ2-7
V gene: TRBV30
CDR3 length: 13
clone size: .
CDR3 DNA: TGTGCCTGGTCGGCCTGGGGCACCTACGAGCAGTACTTC
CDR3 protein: CAWSAWGTYEQYF

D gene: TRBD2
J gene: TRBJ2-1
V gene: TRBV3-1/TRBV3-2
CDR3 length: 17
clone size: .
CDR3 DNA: TGTGCCAGCAGCCATACGGTCGGGGGGGCTTTCAACAATGAGCAGTTCTTC
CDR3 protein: CASSHTVGGAFNNEQFF

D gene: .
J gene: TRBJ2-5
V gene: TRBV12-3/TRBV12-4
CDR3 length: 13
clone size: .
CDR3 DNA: TGTGCCAGCAGTAGAAGACGGGGAGAGACCCAGTACTTC
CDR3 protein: CASSRRRGETQYF

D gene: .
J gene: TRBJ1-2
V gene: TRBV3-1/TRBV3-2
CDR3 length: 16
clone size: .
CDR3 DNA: TGTGCCAGCAGCACAACCTTACTTAGGACAGTGGGTGGCTACACCTTC
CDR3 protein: CASSTTLLRTVGGYTF

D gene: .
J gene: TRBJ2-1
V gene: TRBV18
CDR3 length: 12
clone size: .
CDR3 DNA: TGTGCCAGCTCACCAAAACAGGGTGAACAGTTCTTC
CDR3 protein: CASSPKQGEQFF

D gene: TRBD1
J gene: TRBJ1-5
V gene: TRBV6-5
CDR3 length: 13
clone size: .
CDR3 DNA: TGTGCCAGCAGCCTGACAGGGGATCAGCCCCAGCATTTT
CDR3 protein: CASSLTGDQPQHF

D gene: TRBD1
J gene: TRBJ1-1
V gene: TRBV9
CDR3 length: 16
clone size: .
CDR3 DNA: TGTGCCAGCAGCGTAGGGACAGGACCTGAGAACACTGAAGCTTTCTTT
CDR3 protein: CASSVGTGPENTEAFF

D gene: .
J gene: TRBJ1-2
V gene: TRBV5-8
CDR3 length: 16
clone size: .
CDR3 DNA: TGTGCCAGCAGCTTGGTCGCAGGGTCCCGGAACTATGGCTACACCTTC
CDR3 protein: CASSLVAGSRNYGYTF

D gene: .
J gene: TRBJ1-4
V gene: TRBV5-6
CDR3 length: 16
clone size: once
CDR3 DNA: TGTGCCAGCAGCTTGGGGGAGCTAGCAACTAATGAAAAACTGTTTTTT
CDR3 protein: CASSLGELATNEKLFF

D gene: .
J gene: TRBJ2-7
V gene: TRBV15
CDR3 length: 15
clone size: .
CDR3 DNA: TGTGCCACCAGCAGAGAGGCAGCGGCCTTCTACGAGCAGTACTTC
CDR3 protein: CATSREAAAFYEQYF

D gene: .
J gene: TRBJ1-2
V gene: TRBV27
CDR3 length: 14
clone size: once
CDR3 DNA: TGTGCCAGCACCCCCAGAGTGGGCAACTATGGCTACACCTTC
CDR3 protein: CASTPRVGNYGYTF

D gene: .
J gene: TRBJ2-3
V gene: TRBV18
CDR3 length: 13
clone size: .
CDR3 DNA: TGTGCCAGCTCACCAATTCAGTCAGATACGCAGTATTTT
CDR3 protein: CASSPIQSDTQYF

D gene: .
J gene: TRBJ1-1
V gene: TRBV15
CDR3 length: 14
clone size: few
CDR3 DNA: TGTGCCACCAGCACCAGGGGCGCGAACACTGAAGCTTTCTTT
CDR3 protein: CATSTRGANTEAFF

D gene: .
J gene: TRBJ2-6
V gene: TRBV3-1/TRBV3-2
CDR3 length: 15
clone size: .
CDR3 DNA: TGTGCCAGCAGCCTTGACATCTCTGGGGCCAACGTCCTGACTTTC
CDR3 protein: CASSLDISGANVLTF

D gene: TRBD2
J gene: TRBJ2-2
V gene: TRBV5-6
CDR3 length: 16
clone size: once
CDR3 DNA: TGTGCCAGCAGCTTCATACTAGCGGGGAACACCGGGGAGCTGTTTTTT
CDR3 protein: CASSFILAGNTGELFF

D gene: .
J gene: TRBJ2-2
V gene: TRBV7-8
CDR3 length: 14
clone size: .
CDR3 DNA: TGTGCCAGCAGCTGGGACTCCTACACCGGGGAGCTGTTTTTT
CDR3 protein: CASSWDSYTGELFF

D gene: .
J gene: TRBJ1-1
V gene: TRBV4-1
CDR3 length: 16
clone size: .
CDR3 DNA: TGCGCCAGCAGCCAAGTGGGGGAGAGGGGAGGAACTGAAGCTTTCTTT
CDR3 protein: CASSQVGERGGTEAFF

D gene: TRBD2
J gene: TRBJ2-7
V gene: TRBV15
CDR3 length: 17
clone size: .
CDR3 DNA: TGTGCCACCAGCAGAGATCGTCGCGGGAGGATCTCCTACGAGCAGTACTTC
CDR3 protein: CATSRDRRGRISYEQYF

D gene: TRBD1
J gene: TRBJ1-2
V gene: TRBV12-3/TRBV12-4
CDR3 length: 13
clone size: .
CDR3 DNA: TGTGCCAGCAGTTTAATGGCAGGGGGAGGCTACACCTTC
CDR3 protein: CASSLMAGGGYTF

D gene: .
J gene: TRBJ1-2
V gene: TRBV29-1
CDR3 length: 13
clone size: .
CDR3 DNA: TGCAGCGTTGAAGCCAGGGATGACTATGGCTACACCTTC
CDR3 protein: CSVEARDDYGYTF